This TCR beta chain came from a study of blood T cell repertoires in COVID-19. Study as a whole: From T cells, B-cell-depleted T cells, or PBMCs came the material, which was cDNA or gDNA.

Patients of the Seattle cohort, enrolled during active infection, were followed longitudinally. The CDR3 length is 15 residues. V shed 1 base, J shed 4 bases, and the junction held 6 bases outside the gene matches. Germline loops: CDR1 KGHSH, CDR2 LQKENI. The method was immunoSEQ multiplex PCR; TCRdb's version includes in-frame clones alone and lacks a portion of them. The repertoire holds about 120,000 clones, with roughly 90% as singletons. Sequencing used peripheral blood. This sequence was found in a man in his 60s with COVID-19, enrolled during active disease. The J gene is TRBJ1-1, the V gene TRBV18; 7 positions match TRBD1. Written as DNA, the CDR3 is TGTGCCAGCTCACCACGGGGTCCAGGGGGCACTGAAGCTTTCTTT. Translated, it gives CASSPRGPGGTEAFF.